This T cell receptor (beta chain) comes out of a study of shared clonotypes between healthy human individuals. Points from the study as a whole: The study found about 5% of naive CD4 clonotypes shared across several donors. Generation probability values for non-shared clonotypes were lower than those for clonotypes shared by all four donors.

The assay was immunoSEQ multiplex PCR, and TCRdb's table has in-frame clones only and misses some. The sample comprises approximately 980,000 clones, less than 85% of which are singletons, and approximately 1.5% rests with the top ten. Points on this clone: Its antigen is as yet unknown.

Donors were Caucasian adults residing in Nashville, Tennessee, USA. This CDR3 has 18 amino acids. Losses at the gene ends were 1 base for V and 0 bases for J; bases not matched to a gene: 11. CDR1 is GTSNPN, CDR2 SVGIG, per germline (reference sequence). Material for sequencing was memory CD4+ T cells sorted from blood. Indicated subset: CD45RA-negative fraction. This chain uses TRBV30 with TRBJ2-5, with 10 bases matching TRBD2. The receptor's source is a man aged 18 to 30 in good health. The CDR3 DNA is TGTGCCTGGAGTGCATACCTCCTTACTAGCGGGAACCAAGAGACCCAGTACTTC. It is translated as CAWSAYLLTSGNQETQYF.